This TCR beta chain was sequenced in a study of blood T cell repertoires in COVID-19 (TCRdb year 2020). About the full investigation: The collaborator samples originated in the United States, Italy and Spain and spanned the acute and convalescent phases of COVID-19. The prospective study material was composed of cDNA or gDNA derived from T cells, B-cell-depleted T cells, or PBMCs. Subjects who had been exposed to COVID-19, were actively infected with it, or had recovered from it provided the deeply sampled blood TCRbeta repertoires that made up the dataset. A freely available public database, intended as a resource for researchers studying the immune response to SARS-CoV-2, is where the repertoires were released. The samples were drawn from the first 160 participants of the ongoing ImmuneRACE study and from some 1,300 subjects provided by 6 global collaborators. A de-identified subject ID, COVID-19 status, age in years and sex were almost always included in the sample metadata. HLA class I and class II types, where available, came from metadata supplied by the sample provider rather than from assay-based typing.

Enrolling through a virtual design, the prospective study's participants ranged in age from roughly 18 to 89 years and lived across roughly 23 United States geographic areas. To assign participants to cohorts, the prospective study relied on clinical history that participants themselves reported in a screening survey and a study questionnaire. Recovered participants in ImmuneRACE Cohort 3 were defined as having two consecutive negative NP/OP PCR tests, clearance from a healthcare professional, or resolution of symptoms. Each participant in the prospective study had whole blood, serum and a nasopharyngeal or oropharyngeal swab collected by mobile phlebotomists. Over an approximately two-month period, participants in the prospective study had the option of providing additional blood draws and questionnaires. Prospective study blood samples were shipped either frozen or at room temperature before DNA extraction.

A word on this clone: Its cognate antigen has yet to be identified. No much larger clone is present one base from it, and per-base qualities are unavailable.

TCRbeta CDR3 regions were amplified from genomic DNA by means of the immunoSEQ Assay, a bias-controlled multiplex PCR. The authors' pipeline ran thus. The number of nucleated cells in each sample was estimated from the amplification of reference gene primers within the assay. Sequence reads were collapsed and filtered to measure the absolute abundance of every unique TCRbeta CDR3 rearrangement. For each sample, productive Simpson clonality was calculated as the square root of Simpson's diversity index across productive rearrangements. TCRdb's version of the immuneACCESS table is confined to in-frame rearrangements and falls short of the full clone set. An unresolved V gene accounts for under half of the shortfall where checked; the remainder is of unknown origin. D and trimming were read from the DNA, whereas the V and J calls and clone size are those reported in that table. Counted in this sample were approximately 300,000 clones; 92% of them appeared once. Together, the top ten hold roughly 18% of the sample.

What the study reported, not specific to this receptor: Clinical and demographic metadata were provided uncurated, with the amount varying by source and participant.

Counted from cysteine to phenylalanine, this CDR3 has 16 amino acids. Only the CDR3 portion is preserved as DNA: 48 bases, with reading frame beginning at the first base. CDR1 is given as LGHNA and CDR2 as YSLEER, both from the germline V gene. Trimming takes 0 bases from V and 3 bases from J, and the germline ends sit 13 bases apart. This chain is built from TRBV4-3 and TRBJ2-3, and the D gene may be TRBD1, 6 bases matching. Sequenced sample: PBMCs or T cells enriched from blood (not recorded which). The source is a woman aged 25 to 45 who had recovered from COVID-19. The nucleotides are TGCGCCAGCAGCCAAGATTACAGGGCCTATACAGATACGCAGTATTTT. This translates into CASSQDYRAYTDTQYF.